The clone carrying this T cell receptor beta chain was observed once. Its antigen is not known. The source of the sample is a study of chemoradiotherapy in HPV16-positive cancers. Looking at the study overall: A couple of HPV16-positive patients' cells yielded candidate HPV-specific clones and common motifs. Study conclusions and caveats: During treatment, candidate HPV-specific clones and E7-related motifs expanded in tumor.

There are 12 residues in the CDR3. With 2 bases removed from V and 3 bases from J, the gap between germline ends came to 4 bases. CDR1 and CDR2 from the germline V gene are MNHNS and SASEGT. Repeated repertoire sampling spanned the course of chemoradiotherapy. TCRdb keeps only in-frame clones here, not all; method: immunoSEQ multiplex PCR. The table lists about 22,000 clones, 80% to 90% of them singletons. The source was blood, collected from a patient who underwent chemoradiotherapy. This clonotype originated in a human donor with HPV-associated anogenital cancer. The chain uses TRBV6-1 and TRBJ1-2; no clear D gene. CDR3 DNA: TGTGCCAGCAGTGAAAGGCACTATGGCTACACCTTC. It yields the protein CASSERHYGYTF.